Described below is a single TCR beta chain sequence and its context. This sample is drawn from a study of blood T cell repertoires in COVID-19. Study information: COVID-19 samples collected from the United States, Italy and Spain covered acute and convalescent phases. The analysed material was cDNA or gDNA that came from T cells, B-cell-depleted T cells, or PBMCs.

Authors' methods: Nucleated cell counts were estimated from reference gene primer amplification. Clones were read by immunoSEQ multiplex PCR, and TCRdb kept only the in-frame ones, dropping some. D and trimming were read from the DNA, whereas the V and J calls and clone size are those reported in that table. The table includes about 350,000 clones, 65% to 90% detected once. The TCR was taken from a woman in her sixties with COVID-19, enrolled during active disease. Material for sequencing was peripheral blood.

The CDR3 nucleotides are TGTGCCAGCAGCTTAGGGCAGGGCTATGGCTACACCTTC. Protein sequence: CASSLGQGYGYTF. The chain combines TRBV7-9 with TRBJ1-2; a weak D match, TRBD1 (5 bases). Looked up from germline, CDR1 is SEHNR and CDR2 is FQNEAQ (reference sequence). CDR3 length: 13 residues. Trimming left V 1 base short and J 4 bases short, with 7 bases between.